Sequencing of this T cell receptor beta chain was carried out in a study of shared clonotypes between healthy human individuals. Clones were sequenced by immunoSEQ multiplex PCR, and TCRdb holds only the in-frame ones, with some missing. The sample has some 530,000 clones, 81% seen once. Germline-derived CDR1 and CDR2 are SNHLY and FYNNEI. CDR3 length equals 15 residues. Unmatched junction bases numbered 13, after V lost 7 bases and J lost 5 bases. The sequence was obtained from a woman in her thirties or forties in good health. Some clones in this sample may be carry-over from other donors' samples. The chain combines TRBV2 with TRBJ2-5, with 7 nucleotides matching TRBD1. Sequencing was done on a sample of PBMCs. The CDR3 DNA reads TGTGCCAGCAACCTCCTTACAGGGGCTGGGGAGACCCAGTACTTC. Translation gives CASNLLTGAGETQYF.